The source of this T cell receptor (beta chain) is a study of control samples from healthy donors and cancer patients (dated by TCRdb to between 2020 and 2021). Receptor libraries were prepared by the immunoSEQ multiplex PCR assay. The source is immuneACCESS, and TCRdb retained only in-frame sequences with V and J called. Part of the clones is not carried over; for the studies checked, unresolved V genes explain less than half of this, and the remainder is unexplained. A total of about 170,000 clones appear in this sample, around 90% of them only once. The ten biggest clones cover roughly 2% of the sample. Including the terminal cysteine and phenylalanine, the CDR3 comprises 15 residues. Only the CDR3 part of the read is kept: 45 bases, read in frame from the first base. Taken from the germline V gene, the CDR1 and CDR2 loops are SGHAT and FQNNGV. Ends trimmed: V by 3 bases, J by 8 bases; bases unmatched to a gene: 12.

Regarding this clone: It lacks a known antigen. No base-level quality is on record; no much larger clone is a single base apart.

This receptor was identified in a woman aged 40 to 50 in good health. Sequenced input: blood. The sequence links TRBV11-2 to TRBJ1-2, with 7 junctional bases fitting TRBD1. Here is the DNA: TGTGCCAGCAGCTTCCAAGGGACAGCACTGGAAGGCTACACCTTC. Translated, it reads CASSFQGTALEGYTF. Full variable domain (CDR3 extended with the reference TRBV11-2 and TRBJ1-2 proteins): EAGVAQSPRYKIIEKRQSVAFWCNPISGHATLYWYQQILGQGPKLLIQFQNNGVVDDSQLPKDRFSAERLKGVDSTLKIQPAKLEDSAVYLCASSFQGTALEGYTFGSGTRLTVV.